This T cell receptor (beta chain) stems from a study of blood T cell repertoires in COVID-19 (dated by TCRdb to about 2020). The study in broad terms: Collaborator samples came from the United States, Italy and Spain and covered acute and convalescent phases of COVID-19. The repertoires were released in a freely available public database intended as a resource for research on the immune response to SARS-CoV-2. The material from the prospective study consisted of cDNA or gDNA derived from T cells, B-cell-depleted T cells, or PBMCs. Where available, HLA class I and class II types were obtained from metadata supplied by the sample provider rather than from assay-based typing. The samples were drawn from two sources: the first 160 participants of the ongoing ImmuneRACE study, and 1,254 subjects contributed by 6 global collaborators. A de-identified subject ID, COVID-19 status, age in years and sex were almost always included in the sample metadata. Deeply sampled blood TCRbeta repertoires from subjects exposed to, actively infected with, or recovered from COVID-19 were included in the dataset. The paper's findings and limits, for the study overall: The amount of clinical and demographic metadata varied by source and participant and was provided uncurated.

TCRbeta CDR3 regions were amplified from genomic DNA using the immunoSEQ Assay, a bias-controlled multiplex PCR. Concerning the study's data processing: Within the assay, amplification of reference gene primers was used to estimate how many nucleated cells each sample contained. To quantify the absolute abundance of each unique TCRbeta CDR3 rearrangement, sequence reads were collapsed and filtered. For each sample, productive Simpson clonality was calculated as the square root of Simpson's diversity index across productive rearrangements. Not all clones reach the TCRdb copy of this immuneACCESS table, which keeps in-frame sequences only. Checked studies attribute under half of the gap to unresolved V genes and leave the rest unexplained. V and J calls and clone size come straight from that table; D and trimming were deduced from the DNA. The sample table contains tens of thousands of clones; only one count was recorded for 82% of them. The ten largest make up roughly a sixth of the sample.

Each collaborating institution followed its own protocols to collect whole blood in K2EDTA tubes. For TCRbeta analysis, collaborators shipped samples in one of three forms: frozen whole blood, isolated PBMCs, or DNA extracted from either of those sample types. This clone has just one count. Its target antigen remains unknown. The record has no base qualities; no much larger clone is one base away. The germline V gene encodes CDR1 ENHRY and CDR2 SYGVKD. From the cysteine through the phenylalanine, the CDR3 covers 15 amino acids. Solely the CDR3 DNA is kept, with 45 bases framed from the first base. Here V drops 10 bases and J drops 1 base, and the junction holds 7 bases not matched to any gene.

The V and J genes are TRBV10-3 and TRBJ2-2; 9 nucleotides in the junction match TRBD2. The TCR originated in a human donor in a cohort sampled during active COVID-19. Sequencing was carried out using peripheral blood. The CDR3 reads CATEGAGGNTGELFF. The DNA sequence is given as TGTGCCACCGAGGGAGCGGGGGGGAACACCGGGGAGCTGTTTTTT.